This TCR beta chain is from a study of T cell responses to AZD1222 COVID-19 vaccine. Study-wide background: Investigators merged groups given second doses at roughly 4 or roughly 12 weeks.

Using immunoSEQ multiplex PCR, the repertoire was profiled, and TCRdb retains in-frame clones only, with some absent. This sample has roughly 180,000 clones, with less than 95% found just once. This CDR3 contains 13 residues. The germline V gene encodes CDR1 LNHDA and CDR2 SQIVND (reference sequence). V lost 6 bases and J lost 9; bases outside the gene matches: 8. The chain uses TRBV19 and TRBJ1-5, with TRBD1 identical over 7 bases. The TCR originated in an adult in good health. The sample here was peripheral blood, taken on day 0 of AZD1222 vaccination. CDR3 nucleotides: TGTGCCAGTAGCGAACAGGGGCTAGGGCCCCAGCATTTT. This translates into CASSEQGLGPQHF. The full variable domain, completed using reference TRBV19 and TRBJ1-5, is DGGITQSPKYLFRKEGQNVTLSCEQNLNHDAMYWYRQDPGQGLRLIYYSQIVNDFQKGDIAEGYSVSREKKESFPLTVTSAQKNPTAFYLCASSEQGLGPQHFGDGTRLSIL.